The 31 T cell receptor beta chains below all came from one sample that was sequenced in a study of T cells after yellow fever vaccination. TCRdb processed the 5' RACE reads anew with MiXCR; each CDR3 protein has one entry. The sample yields approximately 120,000 distinct CDR3 sequences, 15% seen once. The specimen comprised CD8+ T cells sorted from PBMCs, sampled 5 days after the yellow fever booster vaccination. The source of these receptors is a man younger than 35 who received the YFV17D yellow fever vaccine.

This clonotype was found many times. Written as DNA, the CDR3 is TGCGCCAGCAGCTTGGATACCGGGGAGCTGTTTTTT. It codes for CASSLDTGELFF. This chain connects TRBV5-1 to TRBJ2-2; D is unresolved. CDR1 SGHRS and CDR2 YFSETQ come from the germline V gene. Trimming took 0 bases from V and 5 from J, leaving 2 bases between them. The CDR3 is 12 amino acids. Full variable domain (rest looked up from reference TRBV5-1 and TRBJ2-2): KAGVTQTPRYLIKTRGQQVTLSCSPISGHRSVSWYQQTPGQGLQFLFEYFSETQRNKGNFPGRFSGRQFSNSRSEMNVSTLELGDSALYLCASSLDTGELFFGEGSRLTVL.

This clonotype was recorded a few times. This CDR3 reads CASSPGQGGYEQYV. The CDR3 DNA follows: TGTGCCAGCAGTCCTGGACAGGGAGGGTACGAGCAGTACGTC. The chain employs TRBV27 and TRBJ2-7, with D maybe TRBD1 (8 bases). Per the germline V gene, CDR1 is MNHEY and CDR2 is SMNVEV (reference sequence). This CDR3 spans 14 amino acids. V dropped 5 bases and J dropped 4 bases, with 15 bases sitting between them.

In this sample, this clonotype turned up a few times. The chain employs TRBV28 and TRBJ2-7, with TRBD2 identical over 8 bases. The germline gives CDR1 MDHEN, CDR2 SYDVKM. The length of the CDR3 is 15 residues. J was trimmed by 2 bases and V by 5 bases; bases with no gene match: 8. The CDR3 DNA reads TGTGCCAGCAGTGATAGCGGGGCCGATACCTACGAGCAGTACGTC. Its translation: CASSDSGADTYEQYV.

This clonotype was found a few times. V and J are TRBV7-6 and TRBJ2-5, with D possibly called TRBD1 or TRBD2 (5 bases each). Germline V gives CDR1 SGHVS, CDR2 FNYEAQ. V was clipped by 3 bases and J by 0 bases, with 17 bases between them. The CDR3 length is 17 residues. The CDR3, as DNA: TGTGCCAGCAGCTTGGGGCGTCGGGGCCTTTACCAAGAGACCCAGTACTTC. This sequence encodes CASSLGRRGLYQETQYF. Using reference TRBV7-6 and TRBJ2-5 for the parts outside the CDR3, the full variable domain is GAGVSQSPRYKVTKRGQDVALRCDPISGHVSLYWYRQALGQGPEFLTYFNYEAQQDKSGLPNDRFSAERPEGSISTLTIQRTEQRDSAMYRCASSLGRRGLYQETQYFGPGTRLLVL.

The gene calls are TRBV6-6 and TRBJ2-2, with TRBD2 as a possible D gene (6 bases). Germline V gives CDR1 MNHNY, CDR2 SVGAGI (reference sequence). This CDR3 is 13 amino acids long. V lost 7 bases to trimming and J lost 6 bases, with 12 bases between them. The CDR3 protein is CASTYGGPGELFF. The CDR3 coding sequence is TGTGCCAGCACGTACGGAGGGCCCGGGGAGCTGTTTTTT.

This chain joins TRBV27 and TRBJ2-5; D possibly corresponds to TRBD2 (6 bases). V dropped 0 bases and J dropped 7 bases, with 12 bases sitting between them. The CDR3 contains 14 residues. Germline values: CDR1 MNHEY, CDR2 SMNVEV (reference sequence). The CDR3 DNA reads as TGTGCCAGCAGTTTATCGAGCGGGCGGACGACCCAGTACTTC. As protein: CASSLSSGRTTQYF.

This rearrangement joins TRBV29-1 to TRBJ2-5, with D possibly called TRBD1 or TRBD2 (6 bases each). Trimming stripped 6 bases from V and 4 bases from J, with 15 bases between. The length of the CDR3 is 13 residues. Germline values: CDR1 SQVTM, CDR2 ANQGSEA. For the CDR3, the DNA is TGCAGCGTCCCAAGGGGGGTCGGAGAGACCCAGTACTTC. Translation: CSVPRGVGETQYF. The full variable domain, in which reference TRBV29-1 and TRBJ2-5 provide the parts outside the CDR3, is SAVISQKPSRDICQRGTSLTIQCQVDSQVTMMFWYRQQPGQSLTLIATANQGSEATYESGFVIDKFPISRPNLTFSTLTVSNMSPEDSSIYLCSVPRGVGETQYFGPGTRLLVL.

This clonotype was detected ten times or more. This rearrangement joins TRBV6-4 to TRBJ2-2; no clear D. V lost 3 bases to trimming and J lost 5 bases, with 4 bases between them. CDR1 and CDR2 from the germline V gene are MRHNA and SNTAGT. The CDR3 has 12 residues. The CDR3 nucleotides are TGTGCCAGCAGTGAGGGGACCGGGGAGCTGTTTTTT. Its protein is CASSEGTGELFF.

J is TRBJ2-2 and V is TRBV24-1; 8 bases are shared with TRBD1. The CDR3 totals 16 residues. After removal of 0 bases from V and 6 bases from J, the junction contained 5 bases not matched to a gene. Germline V lookup: CDR1 KGHDR, CDR2 SFDVKD. The CDR3 nucleotides read TGTGCCACCAGTGATTTGCCGGACAGGGCGGCCGGGGAGCTGTTTTTT. This codes for CATSDLPDRAAGELFF.

Regarding this clonotype: Germline is not matched at one junction end, which may reflect a read error. CDR3 residues: CANSEGQNTEAFF. In DNA, the CDR3 is TGTGCCAACAGTGAAGGACAGAACACTGAAGCTTTCTTT. The chain recombines TRBV25-1 with TRBJ1-1; D is possibly TRBD1 (5 bases). Looked up from germline, CDR1 is MGHDK and CDR2 is SYGVNS. The CDR3 contains 13 residues.

V and J are TRBV5-1 and TRBJ2-7; 9 bases align to TRBD1. The CDR3 spans 15 residues. Germline V CDR1 and CDR2: SGHRS, YFSETQ. V lost 2 bases and J lost 3; bases outside the gene matches: 6. CDR3 in amino acids: CASSLLGDRVYEQYV. In DNA form, the CDR3 reads TGCGCCAGCAGCTTATTAGGGGACAGGGTCTACGAGCAGTACGTC.

V gene TRBV6-2 or TRBV6-3 combines with J gene TRBJ2-7, with a tentative D call TRBD2 (5 bases). Germline CDR1 is MNHEY and CDR2 is SVGEGT. The ends were cut back, 4 bases at V and 0 bases at J, with 7 bases in the middle. The CDR3 covers 13 residues. CDR3 sequence reads: CASSWESSYEQYV. The CDR3 nucleotides read TGTGCCAGCAGTTGGGAGAGCTCCTACGAGCAGTACGTC.

The genes are TRBV7-3 and TRBJ2-3; possible D gene TRBD2, 5 bases. Trimming pared 2 bases from V and 3 bases from J, leaving 12 bases between. Per the germline V gene, CDR1 is SGHTA and CDR2 is FQGTGA. CDR3 length: 15 amino acids. CDR3 region: CASSLANSVTDTQYF. The CDR3 bases are TGTGCCAGCAGCTTAGCAAATAGCGTGACAGATACGCAGTATTTT.

The chain combines TRBV7-2 with TRBJ1-1; D unclear. This CDR3 has 13 amino acids. Germline V gene sequence: CDR1 SGHTA, CDR2 FQGNSA. V was pared by 3 bases and J by 1 base, with 6 bases between. CDR3 sequence (DNA): TGTGCCAGCAGCTTGGCAGCGAACACTGAAGCTTTCTTT. Residues: CASSLAANTEAFF.

This clonotype was seen a few times. J is TRBJ1-2 and V is TRBV29-1; D call uncertain. V was cut by 4 bases and J by 0 bases, with 9 bases left in between. Germline V gives CDR1 SQVTM, CDR2 ANQGSEA. This CDR3 has 13 amino acids. As DNA, the CDR3 is TGCAGCGTTGGTGAGGGATCTAACTATGGCTACACCTTC. Its translation: CSVGEGSNYGYTF.

This clonotype appeared once. This rearrangement joins TRBV7-9 to TRBJ2-1; 8 bases align to TRBD2. With V trimmed by 3 bases and J by 3 bases, 16 bases remained unmatched. CDR1 SEHNR and CDR2 FQNEAQ come from the germline V gene (reference sequence). This CDR3 is 19 amino acids long. CDR3 sequence: CASSFRGIGRGVLYNEQFF. The CDR3 coding sequence is TGTGCCAGCAGCTTCCGGGGGATCGGGCGGGGGGTTCTCTACAATGAGCAGTTCTTC.

In its sample, this clonotype was seen a few times. This chain joins TRBV15 and TRBJ2-5; no reliable D call. The CDR3 consists of 15 residues. With 1 base removed from V and 5 bases from J, the gap between germline ends came to 14 bases. CDR1 LNHNV and CDR2 YYDKDF come from the germline V gene (reference sequence). DNA for the CDR3: TGTGCCACCAGCAGAGTCCGCGTAGCAGAGGAGACCCAGTACTTC. Its translation: CATSRVRVAEETQYF. The full variable domain, with the rest looked up from reference TRBV15 and TRBJ2-5, is DAMVIQNPRYQVTQFGKPVTLSCSQTLNHNVMYWYQQKSSQAPKLLFHYYDKDFNNEADTPDNFQSRRPNTSFCFLDIRSPGLGDTAMYLCATSRVRVAEETQYFGPGTRLLVL.

The rearrangement links TRBV9 to TRBJ2-1; D not certain. This CDR3 region has 13 residues. CDR1 SGDLS and CDR2 YYNGEE come from the germline V gene. The V end lost 4 bases, the J end lost 6 bases, and 11 bases lay between the germline ends. The CDR3 nucleotides are TGTGCCAGCAGCCCGGATTTTGGCAATGAGCAGTTCTTC. Amino acids: CASSPDFGNEQFF.

V usage is TRBV6-5 and J usage is TRBJ1-1; D is uncertain. Trimming removed 6 bases at V and 0 bases at J, with 14 bases between. In germline, CDR1 is MNHEY, CDR2 SVGAGI. The CDR3 sequence is 15 residues long. CDR3 sequence (DNA): TGTGCCAGCAGACCGCTGGCCCCCATGAACACTGAAGCTTTCTTT. Its translation is CASRPLAPMNTEAFF.

This clonotype was found a few times. The V call is TRBV4-1, the J call TRBJ2-5; no clear D. Trimming removed 1 base at V and 2 bases at J, with 5 bases between. The CDR3 is made up of 13 amino acids. In germline, CDR1 is MGHRA, CDR2 YSYEKL. The CDR3 sequence is CASSQGIQETQYF. In nucleotides, the CDR3 is TGCGCCAGCAGCCAAGGTATTCAAGAGACCCAGTACTTC.

The chain links TRBV9 to TRBJ2-7; D remains ambiguous. CDR1 is SGDLS, CDR2 YYNGEE, per germline. V was pared by 3 bases and J by 4 bases, with 14 bases between. The CDR3 spans 14 residues. CDR3 sequence reads: CASSGWTEIYEQYF. DNA for the CDR3: TGTGCCAGCAGCGGATGGACGGAGATATACGAGCAGTACTTC.

The CDR3 is CASSLDDSDQPQHF. Here the CDR3 DNA reads TGTGCCAGCAGCTTGGACGATTCGGATCAGCCCCAGCATTTT. This sequence joins TRBV5-6 and TRBJ1-5; no reliable D call. This CDR3 comprises 14 residues. Germline assignment: CDR1 SGHDT and CDR2 YYEEEE. Trimming stripped 0 bases from V and 5 bases from J, with 9 bases between. Supplemented by reference TRBV5-6 and TRBJ1-5, the full variable domain reads DAGVTQSPTHLIKTRGQQVTLRCSPKSGHDTVSWYQQALGQGPQFIFQYYEEEERQRGNFPDRFSGHQFPNYSSELNVNALLLGDSALYLCASSLDDSDQPQHFGDGTRLSIL.

V and J are TRBV20-1 and TRBJ2-3, with a weak D call TRBD2 (6 bases). This CDR3 contains 13 residues. Germline assignment: CDR1 DFQATT and CDR2 SNEGSKA (reference sequence). The germline V and J ends were trimmed by 5 bases and 2 bases, with 11 bases remaining between them. The CDR3 region is CSAWDSPTDTQYF. The CDR3 DNA reads TGCAGTGCTTGGGACTCGCCCACAGATACGCAGTATTTT.

This rearrangement joins TRBV20-1 to TRBJ1-1, with D perhaps matching TRBD1 (6 bases). The CDR3 is made up of 13 amino acids. Germline-derived CDR1 and CDR2 are DFQATT and SNEGSKA (reference sequence). V lost 3 bases, J lost 5 bases, and 13 bases lay in between. The CDR3: CSASTGGETEAFF. As DNA, the CDR3 is TGCAGTGCTAGTACGGGGGGCGAAACTGAAGCTTTCTTT.

Only a few counts were recorded for this clonotype. The chain has TRBV4-3 and TRBJ2-2; D is uncertain. Trimming shortened V by 1 base and J by 6 bases, and 6 bases separated the two germline ends. Germline V lookup: CDR1 LGHNA, CDR2 YSLEER. The CDR3 totals 13 residues. The DNA for the CDR3 is TGCGCCAGCAGCCAAGGCGCCGCCGGGGAGCTGTTTTTT. It encodes CASSQGAAGELFF.

The chain links TRBV2 to TRBJ2-2; a weak D match, TRBD2 (6 bases). The CDR3 runs to 14 residues. V was trimmed by 7 bases and J by 5 bases, leaving 14 bases between them. Germline CDR1 and CDR2: SNHLY and FYNNEI. In DNA form, the CDR3 reads TGTGCCAGCACGGAGGGGCTCTTGACCGGGGAGCTGTTTTTT. Its protein is CASTEGLLTGELFF.

The chain combines TRBV7-9 with TRBJ1-6, with D possibly matching TRBD1 (6 bases). The V gene lost 1 base and the J gene lost 5 bases, with 12 bases spanning the gap. This CDR3 has 16 residues. CDR1 and CDR2 (germline): SEHNR, FQNEAQ (reference sequence). CDR3 amino acids: CASSLEGGLNNSPLHF. The CDR3 bases are TGTGCCAGCAGCTTAGAAGGGGGACTGAATAATTCACCCCTCCACTTT. The whole variable domain, remainder taken from reference TRBV7-9 and TRBJ1-6, is DTGVSQNPRHKITKRGQNVTFRCDPISEHNRLYWYRQTLGQGPEFLTYFQNEAQLEKSRLLSDRFSAERPKGSFSTLEIQRTEQGDSAMYLCASSLEGGLNNSPLHFGNGTRLTVT.

This clonotype came up once. One junction end disagrees with the germline gene, perhaps due to a read error. The chain couples TRBV6-5 to TRBJ2-6, with D unclear. Germline V lookup: CDR1 MNHEY, CDR2 SVGAGI. The CDR3 has 14 amino acids. CDR3 sequence: CASSSGVGSNVLTF. The DNA of the CDR3 is TGTGCCAGCAGTTCTGGGGTTGGGTCCAACGTCCTGACTTTC.

This clonotype was seen a handful of times. The V call is TRBV4-2, the J call TRBJ1-1; weak D call: TRBD1 (6 bases). The CDR3 contains 16 residues. Germline CDR1 is LGHNA and CDR2 is YNFKEQ. Trimming removed 0 bases from V and 3 bases from J, with 14 bases in between. The CDR3 coding sequence is TGTGCCAGCAGCCAAGATAGGCGGGGGGCTGACACTGAAGCTTTCTTT. It translates to CASSQDRRGADTEAFF.

This clonotype was picked up a small number of times. The chain joins TRBV6-6 to TRBJ2-1; 11 nucleotides align to TRBD2. V was pared by 10 bases and J by 4 bases, with 6 bases of the junction left unmatched. Germline assignment: CDR1 MNHNY and CDR2 SVGAGI (reference sequence). The CDR3 spans 14 residues. The CDR3 loop is CAIGASGGYNEQFF. In DNA form, the CDR3 reads TGTGCCATCGGGGCTAGCGGGGGGTACAATGAGCAGTTCTTC.

This chain uses TRBV6-2 or TRBV6-3 with TRBJ2-3, with D perhaps TRBD2 (6 bases). CDR3 size: 14 residues. Germline V gene data show CDR1 as MNHEY and CDR2 as SVGEGT. V shed 8 bases and J shed 4 bases, with 16 bases lying between them. The CDR3 region is CASCRSGRADTQYF. The CDR3 nucleotides read TGTGCCAGCTGCCGGAGCGGGCGGGCAGATACGCAGTATTTT.